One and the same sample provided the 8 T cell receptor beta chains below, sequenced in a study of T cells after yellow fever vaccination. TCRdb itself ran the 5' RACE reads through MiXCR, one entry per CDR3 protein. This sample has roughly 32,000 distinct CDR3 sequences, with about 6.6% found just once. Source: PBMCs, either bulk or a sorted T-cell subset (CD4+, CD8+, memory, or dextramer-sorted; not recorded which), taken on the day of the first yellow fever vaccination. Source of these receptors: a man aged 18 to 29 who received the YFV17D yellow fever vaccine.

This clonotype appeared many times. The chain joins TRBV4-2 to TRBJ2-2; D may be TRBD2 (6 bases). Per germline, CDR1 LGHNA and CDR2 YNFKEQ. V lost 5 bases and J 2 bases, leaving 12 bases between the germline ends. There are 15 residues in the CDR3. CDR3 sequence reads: CASSSRDENTGELFF. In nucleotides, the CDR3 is TGTGCCAGCAGCTCGCGGGACGAAAACACCGGGGAGCTGTTTTTT.

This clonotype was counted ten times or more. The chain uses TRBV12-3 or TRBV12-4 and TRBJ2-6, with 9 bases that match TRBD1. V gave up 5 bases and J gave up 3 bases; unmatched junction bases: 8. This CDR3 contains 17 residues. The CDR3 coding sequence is TGTGCCAGCAGTCTGACAGGGGGAATAGGTGGGGCCAACGTCCTGACTTTC. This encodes CASSLTGGIGGANVLTF.

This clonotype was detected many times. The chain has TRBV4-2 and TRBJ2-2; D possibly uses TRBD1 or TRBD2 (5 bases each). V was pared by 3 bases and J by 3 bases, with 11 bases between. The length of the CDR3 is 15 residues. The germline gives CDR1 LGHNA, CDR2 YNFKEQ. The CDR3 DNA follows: TGTGCCAGCAGCCATCCGGGGCGACACACCGGGGAGCTGTTTTTT. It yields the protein CASSHPGRHTGELFF.

The CDR3 DNA sequence: TGTGCCAGCAGTGAACTGGCCCTAGGGGGGGGGAAAAACATTCAGTACTTC. Encoded protein: CASSELALGGGKNIQYF. The gene calls are TRBV6-1 and TRBJ2-4; TRBD2 is a possible D gene (7 bases). Trimming cost V 2 bases and J 4 bases, with 18 bases left between them. This CDR3 contains 17 residues. Per the germline V gene, CDR1 is MNHNS and CDR2 is SASEGT.

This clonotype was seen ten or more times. In nucleotides, the CDR3 is TGTGCCAGCTCACCAGTCACGAGCGGGGGGTACTCTGGCACAGATACGCAGTATTTT. It translates to CASSPVTSGGYSGTDTQYF. This chain links TRBV18 with TRBJ2-3; 9 bases are shared with TRBD2. This CDR3 contains 19 residues. The germline gives CDR1 KGHSH, CDR2 LQKENI. The junction had 13 bases not matched to a gene; V was cut back by 2 bases and J by 1 base.

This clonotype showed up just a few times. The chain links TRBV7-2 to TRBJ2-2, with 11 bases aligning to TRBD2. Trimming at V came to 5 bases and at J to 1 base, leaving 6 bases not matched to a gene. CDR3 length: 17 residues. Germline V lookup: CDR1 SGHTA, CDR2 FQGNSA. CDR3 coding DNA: TGTGCCAGCAGCCCTTTAGCGGGGGGGTTGAACACCGGGGAGCTGTTTTTT. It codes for CASSPLAGGLNTGELFF.

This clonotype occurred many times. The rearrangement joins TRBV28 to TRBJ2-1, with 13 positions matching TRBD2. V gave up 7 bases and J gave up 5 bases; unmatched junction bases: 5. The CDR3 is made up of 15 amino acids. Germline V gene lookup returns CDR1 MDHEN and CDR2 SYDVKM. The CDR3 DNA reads TGTGCCAGCAACTCACTAGCGGGGGGGAACAATGAGCAGTTCTTC. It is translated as CASNSLAGGNNEQFF.

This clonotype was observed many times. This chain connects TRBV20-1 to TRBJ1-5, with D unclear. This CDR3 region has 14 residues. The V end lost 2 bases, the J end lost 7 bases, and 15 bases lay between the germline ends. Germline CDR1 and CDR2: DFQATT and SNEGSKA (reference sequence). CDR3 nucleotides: TGCAGTGCTAGAAGTGGTGCGGAGATCCAGCCCCAGCATTTT. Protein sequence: CSARSGAEIQPQHF.